Each of the 32 T cell receptor beta chains below was sequenced from the same sample in a study of T cell repertoires in cytomegalovirus infection. MiXCR, run by TCRdb on the reads, gives a single entry per CDR3 protein. The data contain 700,000 to 950,000 distinct CDR3 sequences, around a third of them singletons. These TCRs are of unknown antigen specificity. The material sequenced was cultured CD8+ T cells from PBMCs, taken from culture after CMV antigen stimulation. The receptors stem from a human donor in good health (CMV status not recorded). Some clones in this sample may be carry-over from other donors' samples.

Only a few counts were recorded for this clonotype. The chain has TRBV7-9 and TRBJ2-2, with D perhaps given as TRBD1 or TRBD2 (6 bases each). The length of the CDR3 is 17 residues. The ends were cut back, 4 bases at V and 4 bases at J, with 19 bases in the middle. Germline CDR1 and CDR2: SEHNR and FQNEAQ (reference sequence). The CDR3 nucleotides read TGTGCCAGCAGCTCCCTAGAGGGGGGAACTTTCACCGGGGAGCTGTTTTTT. Translating gives CASSSLEGGTFTGELFF.

This clonotype was observed a handful of times. The chain recombines TRBV6-5 with TRBJ2-5; D unresolved. This CDR3 spans 13 amino acids. Germline assignment: CDR1 MNHEY and CDR2 SVGAGI. V lost 3 bases, J lost 2 bases, and 7 bases lay in between. The CDR3 nucleotides read TGTGCCAGCAGTTATTACAGTCAAGAGACCCAGTACTTC. It is translated as CASSYYSQETQYF.

The chain employs TRBV7-6 and TRBJ2-3; D could derive from TRBD1 or TRBD2 (5 bases each). Germline values: CDR1 SGHVS, CDR2 FNYEAQ. V dropped 5 bases and J dropped 4 bases, with 16 bases sitting between them. The CDR3 spans 15 residues. The CDR3 sequence: CASSPDSRGPDTQYF. CDR3 nucleotide sequence: TGTGCCAGCAGCCCCGACAGTCGAGGGCCAGATACGCAGTATTTT.

This chain uses TRBV4-2 with TRBJ2-4; 11 positions match TRBD2. There are 20 residues in the CDR3. The V and J ends lost 0 bases and 2 bases, in that order; junction bases with no gene match: 12. Germline V gene sequence: CDR1 LGHNA, CDR2 YNFKEQ. This CDR3 is CASSQDLVAGGPVSKNIQYF. The CDR3 DNA reads TGTGCCAGCAGCCAAGATTTGGTAGCGGGGGGGCCAGTTTCCAAAAACATTCAGTACTTC.

This clonotype came up a few times. The chain has TRBV5-5 and TRBJ1-4, with 10 bases aligning to TRBD1. The CDR3 contains 16 residues. V shed 1 base, J shed 5 bases, and the junction held 5 bases outside the gene matches. Germline CDR1 SGHKS, CDR2 YYEKEE (reference sequence). The CDR3 region has the DNA TGTGCCAGCAGCTTGACCCCGGGACAGGGGAATGAAAAACTGTTTTTT. Protein: CASSLTPGQGNEKLFF.

This clonotype was observed a handful of times. V gene TRBV4-1 combines with J gene TRBJ2-1; 8 bases are shared with TRBD1. This CDR3 contains 15 residues. The V and J ends lost 0 bases and 6 bases, in that order; junction bases with no gene match: 4. Germline V gene lookup returns CDR1 MGHRA and CDR2 YSYEKL. In DNA, the CDR3 is TGCGCCAGCAGCCAAGATTTGGGACAGGCCAATGAGCAGTTCTTC. This encodes CASSQDLGQANEQFF.

This clonotype has just a few counts. The V and J genes are TRBV4-1 and TRBJ1-4; D is ambiguous. Trimming pared 1 base from V and 5 bases from J, leaving 8 bases between. The CDR3 extends over 14 amino acids. Germline V gene data show CDR1 as MGHRA and CDR2 as YSYEKL. CDR3 DNA: TGCGCCAGCAGCCAAGCACAGCAAAATGAAAAACTGTTTTTT. It is translated as CASSQAQQNEKLFF.

This chain joins TRBV7-9 and TRBJ2-1; 7 bases agree with TRBD2. Trimming removed 5 bases from V and 7 bases from J; junction bases left unmatched: 11. CDR3 length: 15 amino acids. CDR1 is SEHNR and CDR2 is FQNEAQ in the germline V gene (reference sequence). In DNA form, the CDR3 reads TGTGCCAGCAGCGAAGCGGGGTTCCTCCTAAATGAGCAGTTCTTC. It codes for CASSEAGFLLNEQFF.

The chain uses TRBV10-3 and TRBJ1-3; TRBD1 matches at 7 bases. CDR1 ENHRY and CDR2 SYGVKD come from the germline V gene. V was clipped by 7 bases and J by 6 bases; unmatched bases: 6. The CDR3 runs 13 residues. The CDR3 reads CAITTDRENTIYF. The CDR3 coding sequence is TGTGCCATCACCACTGACAGGGAAAACACCATATATTTT.

This clonotype was seen a handful of times. The V call is TRBV4-1, the J call TRBJ2-7; no clear D gene. The germline gives CDR1 MGHRA, CDR2 YSYEKL. Trimming removed 3 bases from V and 3 bases from J, with 18 bases in between. The CDR3 has 16 residues. The CDR3 bases are TGCGCCAGCAGCCATTTTGCCGGATCGATGGGCTACGAGCAGTACTTC. Translating it yields CASSHFAGSMGYEQYF.

The chain combines TRBV7-8 with TRBJ2-1; D is uncertain. CDR3 size: 11 residues. Germline V CDR1 and CDR2: SGHVS, FQNEAQ. Trimming removed 5 bases at V and 9 bases at J, with 8 bases between. The CDR3, as DNA: TGTGCCAGCAGCCCCACCGCTGAGCAGTTCTTC. Translating gives CASSPTAEQFF.

This chain's CDR3 is CASSDSRAGHRVAYGYTF. DNA of the CDR3: TGTGCCAGCAGTGATTCCCGGGCGGGGCACAGGGTAGCCTATGGCTACACCTTC. The J gene is TRBJ1-2, the V gene TRBV6-6; the D gene is possibly TRBD1 (6 bases). The V gene's germline CDR1 is MNHNY and CDR2 SVGAGI (reference sequence). This CDR3 is 18 amino acids long. V lost 5 bases and J 4 bases, leaving 26 bases between the germline ends.

The J gene is TRBJ2-2, the V gene TRBV12-3 or TRBV12-4, with 13 bases identical to TRBD2. J lost 4 bases, V lost 3 bases, and 14 bases had no gene match. The CDR3 is 20 residues long. CDR3 in amino acids: CASSFLTSGGLGGVTGELFF. Here the CDR3 DNA reads TGTGCCAGCAGTTTTTTGACTAGCGGGGGGTTGGGGGGTGTCACCGGGGAGCTGTTTTTT.

This clonotype was recorded a few times. The V call is TRBV2, the J call TRBJ2-1; 9 bases line up with TRBD2. The germline V gene has CDR1 SNHLY and CDR2 FYNNEI. CDR3 length: 14 residues. Germline trimming cut 8 bases from V and 6 bases from J; bases unmatched to any gene: 8. CDR3 bases: TGTGCCAGCCTCGAGGGCGGGGGGGGCAATGAGCAGTTCTTC. This translates into CASLEGGGGNEQFF.

This clonotype was seen repeatedly, ten times or more. This chain joins TRBV7-2 and TRBJ1-5; D unresolved. Germline CDR1 SGHTA, CDR2 FQGNSA. V dropped 1 base and J dropped 0 bases, with 10 bases sitting between them. This CDR3 spans 16 amino acids. For the CDR3, the DNA is TGTGCCAGCAGCTTAGGTCCCACGTATAGCAATCAGCCCCAGCATTTT. It translates to CASSLGPTYSNQPQHF.

The chain carries TRBV19 and TRBJ1-2; D gene uncertain. The germline V gene has CDR1 LNHDA and CDR2 SQIVND (reference sequence). The CDR3 covers 13 residues. Trimming removed 7 bases at V and 3 bases at J, with 12 bases between. CDR3: CASTMAGYYGYTF. CDR3 sequence (DNA): TGTGCCAGTACCATGGCGGGGTACTATGGCTACACCTTC. Full variable domain (rest looked up from reference TRBV19 and TRBJ1-2): DGGITQSPKYLFRKEGQNVTLSCEQNLNHDAMYWYRQDPGQGLRLIYYSQIVNDFQKGDIAEGYSVSREKKESFPLTVTSAQKNPTAFYLCASTMAGYYGYTFGSGTRLTVV.

The chain links TRBV7-6 to TRBJ2-1, with 12 bases identical to TRBD2. Germline V gene sequence: CDR1 SGHVS, CDR2 FNYEAQ. Unmatched junction bases numbered 8, after V lost 5 bases and J lost 0 bases. This CDR3 has 18 amino acids. The CDR3 sequence is CASSLLAGGPSSYNEQFF. CDR3 nucleotides: TGTGCCAGCAGCCTCCTAGCGGGGGGGCCCAGCTCCTACAATGAGCAGTTCTTC.

In nucleotides, the CDR3 is TGCGCCAGCAGCCAAACGGACATCAGGGGGCGTTACAATGAGCAGTTCTTC. Its translation: CASSQTDIRGRYNEQFF. The chain is built from TRBV4-1 and TRBJ2-1, with TRBD1 matching 8 bases. CDR3 length: 17 residues. The germline CDR1 and CDR2 sequences are MGHRA and YSYEKL. V lost 2 bases and J lost 4; bases outside the gene matches: 10.

The J gene is TRBJ2-3, the V gene TRBV7-9, with 9 bases matching TRBD2. The ends lost 4 bases at V and 3 bases at J; junction bases unmatched: 8. Germline CDR1 reads SEHNR; CDR2 reads FQNEAQ (reference sequence). The CDR3 extends over 16 amino acids. CDR3 coding DNA: TGTGCCAGCAGCTCCTCTAGCGGGGAACTTACAGATACGCAGTATTTT. This translates into CASSSSSGELTDTQYF.

The chain combines TRBV7-9 with TRBJ1-4; the D is unclear. Germline lookup yields CDR1 SEHNR and CDR2 FQNEAQ (reference sequence). CDR3 length: 20 residues. V was pared by 2 bases and J by 0 bases, with 22 bases between. DNA for the CDR3: TGTGCCAGCAGCTTAACCTGGGCGGTGAAGTATCGGGCAACTAATGAAAAACTGTTTTTT. The encoded protein is CASSLTWAVKYRATNEKLFF.

This clonotype has only one observation. The chain has TRBV5-1 and TRBJ1-6; no clear D gene. V shed 0 bases and J shed 5 bases, with 9 bases lying between them. The germline CDR1 and CDR2 sequences are SGHRS and YFSETQ. The CDR3 extends over 15 amino acids. In DNA, the CDR3 is TGCGCCAGCAGCTTGGGTACAGATAATAATTCACCCCTCCACTTT. As protein: CASSLGTDNNSPLHF.

CDR3 nucleotide sequence: TGCAGTGTCCCTCTAAGGGGGGGTGCAGATACGCAGTATTTT. Translated, it gives CSVPLRGGADTQYF. The chain couples TRBV20-1 to TRBJ2-3, with D possibly being TRBD2 (7 bases). This CDR3 spans 14 amino acids. V was cut by 7 bases and J by 4 bases, with 18 bases left in between. The germline gives CDR1 DFQATT, CDR2 SNEGSKA (reference sequence).

The chain has TRBV7-2 and TRBJ2-1; D is unclear. The CDR3 totals 16 residues. Trimming left V 4 bases short and J 0 bases short, with 13 bases between. Germline V gives CDR1 SGHTA, CDR2 FQGNSA. Written as DNA, the CDR3 is TGTGCCAGCAGCTCCCACCCGCTTAGCTCCTACAATGAGCAGTTCTTC. This sequence encodes CASSSHPLSSYNEQFF.

For this clonotype: At one boundary the junction diverges from the germline segment, which might be a read error. The chain is built from TRBV7-9 and TRBJ2-1; tentatively, D is TRBD1 or TRBD2 (7 bases each). Germline CDR1 reads SEHNR; CDR2 reads FQNEAQ (reference sequence). This CDR3 has 16 residues. CDR3 loop: CASTLGRGLQYNEQFF. For the CDR3, the DNA is TGTGCCAGCACCTTAGGGAGGGGGCTACAATACAATGAGCAGTTCTTC.

This clonotype was detected only a few times. The J gene is TRBJ1-2, the V gene TRBV7-2; TRBD1 aligns across 8 bases. From germline, CDR1 is SGHTA and CDR2 FQGNSA. CDR3 length equals 13 residues. V lost 3 bases and J lost 4; bases outside the gene matches: 1. The CDR3 reads CASSFTGGYGYTF. As DNA, the CDR3 is TGTGCCAGCAGCTTTACAGGGGGCTATGGCTACACCTTC. Drawing the rest from reference TRBV7-2 and TRBJ1-2, the complete variable domain is GAGVSQSPSNKVTEKGKDVELRCDPISGHTALYWYRQSLGQGLEFLIYFQGNSAPDKSGLPSDRFSAERTGGSVSTLTIQRTQQEDSAVYLCASSFTGGYGYTFGSGTRLTVV.

The J gene is TRBJ2-7, the V gene TRBV11-2, with a possible D match to TRBD2 (5 bases). This CDR3 comprises 19 residues. Germline V gene lookup returns CDR1 SGHAT and CDR2 FQNNGV. The V end was cut by 0 bases, the J end by 5 bases, with 26 bases between. Written as DNA, the CDR3 is TGTGCCAGCAGCTTAGAATTGTATTGGACGAGGGAAGGTACCCACGAGCAGTACTTC. Translating it yields CASSLELYWTREGTHEQYF.

The rearrangement uses TRBV11-2 and TRBJ2-7, with 7 bases aligning to TRBD1. Losses at the gene ends were 1 base for V and 2 bases for J; bases not matched to a gene: 5. The CDR3 is made up of 15 amino acids. Germline-derived CDR1 and CDR2 are SGHAT and FQNNGV. CDR3 in amino acids: CASSLVVTGTYEQYF. The CDR3 nucleotides are TGTGCCAGCAGCTTAGTTGTGACAGGGACCTACGAGCAGTACTTC.

This clonotype has just one count. CDR3 in DNA: TGTGCCAGCAGCGTCAGTCGGGACCATAGACCCGATGGCTACACCTTC. Its translation is CASSVSRDHRPDGYTF. The gene calls are TRBV9 and TRBJ1-2; tentatively, D is TRBD1 (5 bases). Germline CDR1 SGDLS, CDR2 YYNGEE. V was shortened by 2 bases and J by 6 bases, with 20 bases between the two germline ends. The CDR3 sequence is 16 residues long. The whole variable domain, filled in from reference TRBV9 and TRBJ1-2, reads DSGVTQTPKHLITATGQRVTLRCSPRSGDLSVYWYQQSLDQGLQFLIQYYNGEERAKGNILERFSAQQFPDLHSELNLSSLELGDSALYFCASSVSRDHRPDGYTFGSGTRLTVV.

In its sample, this clonotype was seen a few times. The V and J genes are TRBV27 and TRBJ2-3; D possibly corresponds to TRBD2 (5 bases). The CDR3 sequence is 13 residues long. CDR1 MNHEY and CDR2 SMNVEV come from the germline V gene (reference sequence). The V gene lost 5 bases and the J gene lost 6 bases, with 12 bases spanning the gap. DNA of the CDR3: TGTGCCAGCAGTCGGACTGTCGGGGATACGCAGTATTTT. Its translation: CASSRTVGDTQYF.

This clonotype has a count of ten or more. The chain uses TRBV4-1 and TRBJ1-3; D gene unclear. The CDR3 covers 20 residues. Germline V gives CDR1 MGHRA, CDR2 YSYEKL. Trimming left V 1 base short and J 0 bases short, with 22 bases between. CDR3 nucleotide sequence: TGCGCCAGCAGCCAAGGAGCGCACAGCCCGCTCCCCCGCTCTGGAAACACCATATATTTT. Translating gives CASSQGAHSPLPRSGNTIYF.

CDR3 in DNA: TGTGCCAGCAGCCTACGGGACACCGATGAAGCTTTCTTT. Encoded protein: CASSLRDTDEAFF. J is TRBJ1-1 and V is TRBV13; possible D gene TRBD1, 6 bases. This CDR3 contains 13 residues. Germline CDR1 and CDR2: PRHDT and FYEKMQ (reference sequence). V shed 5 bases and J shed 7 bases, with 14 bases lying between them.

Concerning this clonotype: This could be a read error, since a much larger clone is one nucleotide away. The V and J genes are TRBV7-6 and TRBJ2-3, with 9 bases fitting TRBD1. This CDR3 comprises 17 residues. Germline values: CDR1 SGHVS, CDR2 FNYEAQ. The DNA for the CDR3 is TGTGTCAGCAGCTCCACAGACAGGGGGATGAGCACAGATACGCAGTATTTT. Translated, it gives CVSSSTDRGMSTDTQYF.